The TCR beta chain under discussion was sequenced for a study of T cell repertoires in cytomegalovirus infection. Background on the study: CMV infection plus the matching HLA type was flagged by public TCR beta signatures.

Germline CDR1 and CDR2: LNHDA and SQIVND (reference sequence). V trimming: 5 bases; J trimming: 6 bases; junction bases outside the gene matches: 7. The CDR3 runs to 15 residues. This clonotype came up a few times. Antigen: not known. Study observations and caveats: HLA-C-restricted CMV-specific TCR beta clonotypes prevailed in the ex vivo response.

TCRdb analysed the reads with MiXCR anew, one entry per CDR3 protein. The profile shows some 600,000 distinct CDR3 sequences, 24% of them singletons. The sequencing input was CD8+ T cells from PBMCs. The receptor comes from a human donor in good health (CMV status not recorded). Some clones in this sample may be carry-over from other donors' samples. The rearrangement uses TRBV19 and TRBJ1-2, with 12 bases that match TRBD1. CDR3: CASSASGTGGNGYTF. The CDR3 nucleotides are TGTGCCAGTAGTGCCTCCGGGACAGGGGGCAATGGCTACACCTTC.